The following is a T cell receptor (beta chain) sequence with its context. These data are taken from a study of T-cell reconstitution after alpha-beta-depleted transplantation in children. This CDR3 region has 14 residues. Germline CDR1 ENHRY, CDR2 SYGVKD. V dropped 3 bases and J dropped 0 bases, with 7 bases sitting between them. A library of TCRbeta sequences, prepared with unique molecular identifiers, was generated. TCRdb used MiXCR to reprocess the PCR reads, holding one entry per CDR3 protein. The sample shows roughly 340,000 distinct CDR3 sequences, around 15% of them seen only once. The sample here was PBMCs, mostly from graft donor cells, taken 360 days after TCRalphabeta/CD19-depleted stem cell transplant. The TCR comes from a male patient between 2 and 15 years old who had a stem cell transplant for acute lymphoblastic leukemia, so the T cells may come from the graft donor. The V call is TRBV10-3, the J call TRBJ2-3; D might be TRBD1 (6 bases). The chain's CDR3 is CAISDRGSTDTQYF. CDR3 nucleotides: TGTGCCATCAGTGACAGGGGAAGCACAGATACGCAGTATTTT.